The 27 T cell receptor beta chains listed next were all sequenced from one sample in a study of shared clonotypes between healthy human individuals. Data came from immunoSEQ multiplex PCR; TCRdb stores just in-frame clones and leaves some out. The table shows 2.3 million or so clones, with over 85% occurring only once. Sample: naive CD4+ T cells from PBMCs. Subset meaning: CD45RA+ positively selected. The source is a man between 18 and 35 years old in good health. Some clones in this sample may be carry-over from other donors' samples.

The chain uses TRBV5-1 and TRBJ2-2, with 12 bases matching TRBD2. V shed 4 bases, J shed 5 bases, and the junction held 15 bases outside the gene matches. Germline CDR1 is SGHRS and CDR2 is YFSETQ. This CDR3 is built from 19 residues. The CDR3 region is CASSLNSLAGGPRTGELFF. The CDR3 DNA follows: TGCGCCAGCAGCCTAAATAGCCTAGCGGGAGGGCCGAGGACCGGGGAGCTGTTTTTT.

The V and J genes are TRBV4-2 and TRBJ1-4, with D maybe TRBD1 (5 bases). V was shortened by 1 base and J by 5 bases, with 17 bases between the two germline ends. CDR3 length: 17 residues. Germline V gene sequence: CDR1 LGHNA, CDR2 YNFKEQ. This CDR3 is CASSQGGGARGNEKLFF. The CDR3 coding sequence is TGTGCCAGCAGCCAAGGCGGCGGGGCCCGGGGGAATGAAAAACTGTTTTTT.

The V gene is TRBV6-1, the J gene TRBJ1-2, with no clear D. Germline V gene sequence: CDR1 MNHNS, CDR2 SASEGT. The CDR3 runs to 14 residues. The V and J ends lost 2 bases and 3 bases respectively, with 10 bases between them. Here the CDR3 DNA reads TGTGCCAGCAGTGAAATCCGGGCGGACTATGGCTACACCTTC. This sequence encodes CASSEIRADYGYTF.

The chain recombines TRBV19 with TRBJ2-6, with D maybe TRBD1 (6 bases). CDR3 length equals 15 residues. Trimming took off 6 bases at V and 0 bases at J, with 9 bases between the two ends. Germline assignment: CDR1 LNHDA and CDR2 SQIVND (reference sequence). CDR3 residues: CASRDRVSGANVLTF. In DNA form, the CDR3 reads TGTGCCAGTAGGGACAGAGTCTCTGGGGCCAACGTCCTGACTTTC.

This clone was seen a few times. The chain couples TRBV15 to TRBJ1-1; perhaps TRBD1 as D (5 bases). This CDR3 region has 15 residues. Germline V lookup: CDR1 LNHNV, CDR2 YYDKDF (reference sequence). Trimming shortened V by 3 bases and J by 4 bases, and 15 bases separated the two germline ends. CDR3 amino acids: CATSSDGGMVTEAFF. The CDR3 DNA sequence: TGTGCCACCAGCAGTGATGGGGGAATGGTCACTGAAGCTTTCTTT.

This clone was detected only a few times. This CDR3 is also generated by other DNA sequences in the sample. The chain couples TRBV7-3 to TRBJ1-1; D possibly corresponds to TRBD1 (6 bases). The germline V gene has CDR1 SGHTA and CDR2 FQGTGA. V was pared by 3 bases and J by 5 bases, with 10 bases between. The CDR3 is 13 residues long. CDR3 sequence: CASSLTGETEAFF. DNA of the CDR3: TGTGCCAGCAGCTTGACAGGAGAAACTGAAGCTTTCTTT. Supplemented by reference TRBV7-3 and TRBJ1-1, the full variable domain reads GAGVSQTPSNKVTEKGKYVELRCDPISGHTALYWYRQSLGQGPEFLIYFQGTGAADDSGLPNDRFFAVRPEGSVSTLKIQRTERGDSAVYLCASSLTGETEAFFGQGTRLTVV.

J is TRBJ2-5 and V is TRBV21-1; the table's D gene call, TRBD1, was not cross checked with the DNA. TRBV21-1 is flagged as a pseudogene. CDR3 length: 16 amino acids. Here the CDR3 reads CASSKDPSAVQETQYF. DNA of the CDR3: TGTGCCAGCAGCAAAGACCCCTCTGCCGTACAGGAGACCCAGTACTTC.

The chain joins TRBV25-1 to TRBJ2-1; D not certain. The CDR3 spans 16 residues. Trimming left V 3 bases short and J 0 bases short, with 12 bases between. Germline-derived CDR1 and CDR2 are MGHDK and SYGVNS. The CDR3, as DNA: TGTGCCAGCAGTGATAATCCGTTGAGCTCCTACAATGAGCAGTTCTTC. Translation: CASSDNPLSSYNEQFF. The whole variable domain, remainder taken from reference TRBV25-1 and TRBJ2-1, is EADIYQTPRYLVIGTGKKITLECSQTMGHDKMYWYQQDPGMELHLIHYSYGVNSTEKGDLSSESTVSRIRTEHFPLTLESARPSHTSQYLCASSDNPLSSYNEQFFGPGTRLTVL.

The chain uses TRBV18 and TRBJ2-1, with D perhaps TRBD2 (7 bases). Germline V gene data show CDR1 as KGHSH and CDR2 as LQKENI. The CDR3 covers 15 residues. The V end was cut by 3 bases, the J end by 6 bases, with 15 bases between. As DNA, the CDR3 is TGTGCCAGCTCACCTGCGGGGGCCAGTTCCAATGAGCAGTTCTTC. Its protein product is CASSPAGASSNEQFF. The full variable domain, in which reference TRBV18 and TRBJ2-1 provide the parts outside the CDR3, is NAGVMQNPRHLVRRRGQEARLRCSPMKGHSHVYWYRQLPEEGLKFMVYLQKENIIDESGMPKERFSAEFPKEGPSILRIQQVVRGDSAAYFCASSPAGASSNEQFFGPGTRLTVL.

V gene TRBV11-2 combines with J gene TRBJ1-1, with D uncertain. This CDR3 is built from 13 residues. CDR1 SGHAT and CDR2 FQNNGV come from the germline V gene. The V end lost 4 bases, the J end lost 7 bases, and 13 bases lay between the germline ends. The CDR3 coding sequence is TGTGCCAGCAGCTCCGAGTTCCCCAGTGAAGCTTTCTTT. Translating it yields CASSSEFPSEAFF.

The J gene is TRBJ1-1, the V gene TRBV29-1, with unresolved D. Between the trimmed V and J ends, which lost 5 bases and 0 bases, there was a span of 10 bases. The CDR3 extends over 13 amino acids. Per germline, CDR1 SQVTM and CDR2 ANQGSEA. CDR3 sequence reads: CSVLKTMNTEAFF. The CDR3 DNA sequence: TGCAGCGTTCTTAAGACGATGAACACTGAAGCTTTCTTT.

This chain links TRBV7-3 with TRBJ2-5; no clear D. CDR1 and CDR2 (germline): SGHTA, FQGTGA. This CDR3 region has 13 residues. Trimming left V 5 bases short and J 7 bases short, with 14 bases between. CDR3 nucleotides: TGTGCCAGCAGCCCTAGACTCTACGGGACCCAGTACTTC. Amino acid sequence: CASSPRLYGTQYF.

V usage is TRBV19 and J usage is TRBJ2-2; perhaps D is TRBD1 or TRBD2 (5 bases each). Germline lookup yields CDR1 LNHDA and CDR2 SQIVND (reference sequence). With 3 bases removed from V and 10 bases from J, the gap between germline ends came to 27 bases. The CDR3 runs 18 residues. CDR3 bases: TGTGCCAGTAGTATTAGGGGCGGAAACAGGAGGCGTACCTTGGAGCTGTTTTTT. It is translated as CASSIRGGNRRRTLELFF.

The genes are TRBV6-5 and TRBJ2-5; no clear D gene. The CDR3 has 14 amino acids. Germline V gene data show CDR1 as MNHEY and CDR2 as SVGAGI. Trimming stripped 2 bases from V and 6 bases from J, with 13 bases between. The DNA of the CDR3 is TGTGCCAGCAGTTACGGGATCCTAGGGCAGACCCAGTACTTC. It specifies CASSYGILGQTQYF.

Concerning this clone: The same CDR3 can be traced to other DNA sequences in this sample. The CDR3: CASSEQGGETQYF. CDR3 bases: TGTGCCAGCAGTGAACAGGGTGGGGAGACCCAGTACTTC. This chain connects TRBV6-1 to TRBJ2-5; possible D gene TRBD1, 5 bases. This CDR3 comprises 13 residues. Germline CDR1 MNHNS, CDR2 SASEGT. Trimming pared 2 bases from V and 5 bases from J, leaving 9 bases between.

The table lists this clone with a count of one. This chain links TRBV7-2 with TRBJ1-5, with D possibly being TRBD1 (5 bases). Germline loops: CDR1 SGHTA, CDR2 FQGNSA. V gave up 2 bases and J gave up 0 bases, with 14 bases separating them. The CDR3 extends over 17 amino acids. The CDR3 nucleotides read TGTGCCAGCAGCTTAACTGCCCGGCAGGGTAGCAATCAGCCCCAGCATTTT. Protein: CASSLTARQGSNQPQHF.

This clone was recorded once. The chain employs TRBV4-2 and TRBJ1-2; no clear D gene. Trimming left V 1 base short and J 5 bases short, with 14 bases between. CDR1 is LGHNA and CDR2 is YNFKEQ in the germline V gene. CDR3 length: 15 amino acids. CDR3 in DNA: TGTGCCAGCAGCCAAGCGAGTGGTAAAGCATATGGCTACACCTTC. Translated, it gives CASSQASGKAYGYTF.

This chain links TRBV5-1 with TRBJ2-7; D possibly corresponds to TRBD1 (6 bases). The germline gives CDR1 SGHRS, CDR2 YFSETQ. Trimming shortened V by 4 bases and J by 6 bases, and 11 bases separated the two germline ends. The CDR3 length is 12 residues. The CDR3 region has the DNA TGCGCCAGCAGCCCCGGACAGTTCGAGCAGTACTTC. The encoded protein is CASSPGQFEQYF.

The table lists this clone with a count of one. This chain connects TRBV5-6 to TRBJ1-3; 9 bases fit TRBD1. The germline V gene encodes CDR1 SGHDT and CDR2 YYEEEE. The CDR3 contains 16 residues. The J segment lost 4 bases and the V segment lost 2 bases, leaving 7 bases of the junction unmatched. CDR3 amino acids: CASSFRDRVSGNTIYF. The CDR3 DNA reads as TGTGCCAGCAGCTTTCGGGACAGGGTATCCGGAAACACCATATATTTT.

The chain recombines TRBV6-5 with TRBJ2-3, with 9 positions matching TRBD1. V shed 4 bases, J shed 4 bases, and the junction held 6 bases outside the gene matches. CDR1 and CDR2 (germline): MNHEY, SVGAGI. This CDR3 comprises 15 residues. CDR3 amino acids: CASSSGTGTSDTQYF. CDR3 coding DNA: TGTGCCAGCAGTTCGGGGACAGGGACGTCAGATACGCAGTATTTT.

This clone occurred once. The chain links TRBV30 to TRBJ2-1; the D gene is possibly TRBD2 (5 bases). The CDR3 is 12 residues long. CDR1 is GTSNPN, CDR2 SVGIG, per germline (reference sequence). Trimming stripped 0 bases from V and 15 bases from J, with 15 bases between. This CDR3 is CAWSVSGRATFF. CDR3 nucleotide sequence: TGTGCCTGGAGTGTGTCTGGGAGAGCGACGTTCTTC.

V is TRBV18 and J is TRBJ2-3, with 13 bases matching TRBD2. The CDR3 runs 15 residues. Germline CDR1 is KGHSH and CDR2 is LQKENI. V lost 5 bases to trimming and J lost 3 bases; unmatched junction nucleotides: 2. The CDR3 region has the DNA TGTGCCAGCTCAAGGACTAGCGGGAGAACAGATACGCAGTATTTT. Translating it yields CASSRTSGRTDTQYF. Full variable domain (outside the CDR3, taken from reference TRBV18 and TRBJ2-3): NAGVMQNPRHLVRRRGQEARLRCSPMKGHSHVYWYRQLPEEGLKFMVYLQKENIIDESGMPKERFSAEFPKEGPSILRIQQVVRGDSAAYFCASSRTSGRTDTQYFGPGTRLTVL.

This chain links TRBV6-1 with TRBJ1-5; possibly TRBD1 for D (6 bases). Germline V gives CDR1 MNHNS, CDR2 SASEGT. Trimming took off 8 bases at V and 3 bases at J, with 11 bases between the two ends. The CDR3 covers 13 residues. CDR3 sequence (DNA): TGTGCCAGCGCAGGACAGCCCAATCAGCCCCAGCATTTT. Its translation: CASAGQPNQPQHF.

The rearrangement links TRBV2 to TRBJ2-7; 15 bases are shared with TRBD2. The CDR3 covers 15 residues. From germline, CDR1 is SNHLY and CDR2 FYNNEI. With V trimmed by 6 bases and J by 5 bases, 5 bases remained unmatched. The CDR3 region is CASSPGTSGRNEQYF. DNA of the CDR3: TGTGCCAGCAGCCCTGGGACTAGCGGGAGGAACGAGCAGTACTTC.

The rearrangement uses TRBV6-5 and TRBJ1-2; the D is unclear. The germline gives CDR1 MNHEY, CDR2 SVGAGI. Trimming took off 5 bases at V and 8 bases at J, with 9 bases between the two ends. There are 11 residues in the CDR3. The CDR3 loop is CASSNGQGYTF. CDR3 bases: TGTGCCAGCAGTAATGGGCAGGGCTACACCTTC.

The chain is built from TRBV29-1 and TRBJ2-5, with TRBD1 matching 8 bases. The J call may be faulty, since TRBJ2-7 better matches the DNA end. CDR1 is SQVTM, CDR2 ANQGSEA, per germline. This CDR3 is 13 amino acids long. The CDR3: CSVGTGRQDEQYF. The DNA of the CDR3 is TGCAGCGTTGGGACAGGGAGGCAGGACGAGCAGTACTTC.

This chain links TRBV18 with TRBJ1-2; D may be TRBD1 (5 bases). Trimming removed 0 bases from V and 1 base from J, with 33 bases in between. In germline, CDR1 is KGHSH, CDR2 LQKENI. The CDR3 contains 23 residues. CDR3 amino acids: CASSPPVGHRSQSQTPFNYGYTF. The CDR3 DNA is TGTGCCAGCTCACCACCGGTTGGGCACAGGTCACAGTCTCAGACCCCGTTTAACTATGGCTACACCTTC.